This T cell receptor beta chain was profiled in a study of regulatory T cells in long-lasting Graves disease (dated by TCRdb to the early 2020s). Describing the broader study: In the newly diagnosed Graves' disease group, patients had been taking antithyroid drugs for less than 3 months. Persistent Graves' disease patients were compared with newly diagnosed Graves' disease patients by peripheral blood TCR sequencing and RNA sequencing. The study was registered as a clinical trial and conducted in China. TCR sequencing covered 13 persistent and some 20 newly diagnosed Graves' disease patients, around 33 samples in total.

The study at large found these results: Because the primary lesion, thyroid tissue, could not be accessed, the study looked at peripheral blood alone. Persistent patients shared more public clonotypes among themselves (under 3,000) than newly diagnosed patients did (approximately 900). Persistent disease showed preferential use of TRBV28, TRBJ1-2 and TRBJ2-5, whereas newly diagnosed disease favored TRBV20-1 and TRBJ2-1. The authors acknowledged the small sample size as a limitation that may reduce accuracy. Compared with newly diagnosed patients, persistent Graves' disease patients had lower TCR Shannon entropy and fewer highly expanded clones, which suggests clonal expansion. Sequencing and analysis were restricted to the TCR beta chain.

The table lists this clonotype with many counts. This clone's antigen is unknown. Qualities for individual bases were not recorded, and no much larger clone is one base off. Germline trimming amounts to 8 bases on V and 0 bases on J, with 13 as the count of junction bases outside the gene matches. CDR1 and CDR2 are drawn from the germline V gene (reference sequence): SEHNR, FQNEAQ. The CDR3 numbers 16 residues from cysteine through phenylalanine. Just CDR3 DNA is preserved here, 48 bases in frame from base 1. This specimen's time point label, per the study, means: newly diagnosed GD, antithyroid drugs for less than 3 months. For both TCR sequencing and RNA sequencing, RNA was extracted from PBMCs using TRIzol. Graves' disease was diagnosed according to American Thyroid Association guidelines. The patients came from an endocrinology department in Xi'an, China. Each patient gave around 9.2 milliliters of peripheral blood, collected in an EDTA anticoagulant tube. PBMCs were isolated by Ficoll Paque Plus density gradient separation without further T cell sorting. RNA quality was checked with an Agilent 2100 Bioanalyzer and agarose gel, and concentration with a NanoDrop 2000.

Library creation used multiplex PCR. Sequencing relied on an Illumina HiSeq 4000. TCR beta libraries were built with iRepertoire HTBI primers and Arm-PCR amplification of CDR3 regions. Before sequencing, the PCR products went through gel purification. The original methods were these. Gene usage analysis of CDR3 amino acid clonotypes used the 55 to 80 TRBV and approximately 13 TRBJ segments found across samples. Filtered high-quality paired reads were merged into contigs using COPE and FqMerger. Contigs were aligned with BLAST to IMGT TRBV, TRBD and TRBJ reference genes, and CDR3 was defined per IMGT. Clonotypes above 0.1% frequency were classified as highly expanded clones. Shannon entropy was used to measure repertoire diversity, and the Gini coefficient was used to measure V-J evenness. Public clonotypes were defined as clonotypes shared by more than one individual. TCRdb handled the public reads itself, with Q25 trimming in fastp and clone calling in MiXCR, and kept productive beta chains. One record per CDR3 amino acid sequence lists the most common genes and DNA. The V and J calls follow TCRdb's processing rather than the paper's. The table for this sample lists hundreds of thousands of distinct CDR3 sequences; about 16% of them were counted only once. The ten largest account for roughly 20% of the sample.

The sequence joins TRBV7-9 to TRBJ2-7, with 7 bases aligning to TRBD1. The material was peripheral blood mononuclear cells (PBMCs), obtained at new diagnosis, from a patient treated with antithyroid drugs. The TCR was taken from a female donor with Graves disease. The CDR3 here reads CASSDLGQASSYEQYF. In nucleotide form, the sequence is TGTGCCAGCTCTGATCTTGGACAGGCCTCCTCCTACGAGCAGTACTTC.